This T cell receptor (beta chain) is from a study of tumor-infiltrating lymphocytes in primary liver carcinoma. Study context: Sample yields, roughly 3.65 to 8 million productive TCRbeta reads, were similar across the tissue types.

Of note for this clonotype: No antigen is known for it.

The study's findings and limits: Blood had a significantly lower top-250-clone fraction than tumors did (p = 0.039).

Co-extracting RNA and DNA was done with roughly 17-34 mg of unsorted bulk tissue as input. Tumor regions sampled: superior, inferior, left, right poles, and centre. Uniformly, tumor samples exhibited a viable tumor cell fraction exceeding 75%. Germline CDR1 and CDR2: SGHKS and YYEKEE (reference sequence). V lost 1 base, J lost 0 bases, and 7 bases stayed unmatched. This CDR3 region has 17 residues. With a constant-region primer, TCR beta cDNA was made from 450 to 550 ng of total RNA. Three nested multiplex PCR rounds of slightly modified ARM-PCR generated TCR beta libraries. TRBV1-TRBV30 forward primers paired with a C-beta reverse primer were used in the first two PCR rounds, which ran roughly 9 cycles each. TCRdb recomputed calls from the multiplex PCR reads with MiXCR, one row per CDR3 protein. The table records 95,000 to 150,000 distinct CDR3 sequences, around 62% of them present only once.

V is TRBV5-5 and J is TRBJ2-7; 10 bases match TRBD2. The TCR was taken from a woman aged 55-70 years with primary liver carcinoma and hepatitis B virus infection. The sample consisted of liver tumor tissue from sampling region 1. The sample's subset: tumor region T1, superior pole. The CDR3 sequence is CASSLSGAGGSSYEQYF. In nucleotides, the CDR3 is TGTGCCAGCAGCTTGTCGGGAGCGGGAGGGAGCTCCTACGAGCAGTACTTC.